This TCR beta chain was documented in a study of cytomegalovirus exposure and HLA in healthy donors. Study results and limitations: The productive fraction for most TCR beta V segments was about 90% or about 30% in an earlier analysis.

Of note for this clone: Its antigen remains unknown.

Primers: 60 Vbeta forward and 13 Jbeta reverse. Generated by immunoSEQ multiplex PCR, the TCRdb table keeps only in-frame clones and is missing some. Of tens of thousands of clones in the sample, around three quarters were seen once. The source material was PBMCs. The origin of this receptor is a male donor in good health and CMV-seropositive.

DNA for the CDR3: TGTGCCAGCAGACAGACAGGAAACAATGAAAAACTGTTTTTT. It yields the protein CASRQTGNNEKLFF. The chain has TRBV6-5 and TRBJ1-4; perhaps TRBD1 as D (6 bases). CDR1 and CDR2 from the germline V gene are MNHEY and SVGAGI. V was cut by 6 bases and J by 5 bases, with 13 bases left in between. CDR3 length: 14 amino acids.